This T cell receptor (beta chain) derives from a study of T cell changes during pregnancy in multiple sclerosis. Only in-frame clones appear in the TCRdb table, and some are missing; sequencing was by immunoSEQ multiplex PCR. The sample includes roughly 15,000 clones, roughly 80% seen only once; the top ten take about 18%. This clone was seen a single time. The CDR3 has 14 residues. In germline, CDR1 is SGDLS, CDR2 YYNGEE. J gave up 3 bases and V 3 bases, and 5 bases lay outside the gene matches. The sample was CD8+ T cells from peripheral blood mononuclear cells, taken in the third trimester of pregnancy. The source of this sequence is a female donor in good health, enrolled as a control in a pregnancy study. The J gene is TRBJ2-7, the V gene TRBV9; 8 positions match TRBD1. The CDR3 DNA follows: TGTGCCAGCAGCGCCGGGACAGGCTACTACGAGCAGTACTTC. Amino acid sequence: CASSAGTGYYEQYF.